The 23 T cell receptor beta chains below all came from one sample that was sequenced in a study of T-cell reconstitution after alpha-beta-depleted transplantation in children. The authors prepared the TCRbeta library with unique molecular identifiers. One entry per CDR3 protein results from TCRdb running MiXCR on the PCR reads. The profile shows roughly 100,000 distinct CDR3 sequences, 7% to 8% of them singletons. Sample: PBMCs, taken before TCRalphabeta/CD19-depleted stem cell transplant. These receptors were collected from a boy aged 2 to 10 with acute lymphoblastic leukemia, due to receive a stem cell transplant.

This clonotype was recorded at least ten times. The chain is built from TRBV5-6 and TRBJ1-1; D perhaps matches TRBD1 (6 bases). Trimming left V 5 bases short and J 11 bases short, with 13 bases between. This CDR3 is 11 amino acids long. Germline CDR1 SGHDT, CDR2 YYEEEE. CDR3 residues: CASSLQGSAFF. The CDR3 DNA reads as TGTGCCAGCAGTTTACAGGGTTCGGCTTTCTTT.

This chain links TRBV14 with TRBJ1-2; 9 nucleotides agree with TRBD1. V dropped 1 base and J dropped 8; count of bases not matched to a gene: 8. This CDR3 comprises 15 residues. Germline CDR1 SGHDN, CDR2 FVKESK. CDR3 sequence reads: CASSQVPRQGGGYTF. DNA for the CDR3: TGTGCCAGCAGCCAAGTTCCCAGACAGGGGGGAGGCTACACCTTC.

In its sample, this clonotype was seen a few times. The V and J genes are TRBV5-1 and TRBJ1-5; D is undetermined. Germline CDR1 SGHRS, CDR2 YFSETQ. The CDR3 is 14 amino acids. V was trimmed by 4 bases and J by 2 bases, leaving 10 bases between them. In nucleotides, the CDR3 is TGCGCCAGCAGCCCGAATCTTGGCAATCAGCCCCAGCATTTT. Amino acids: CASSPNLGNQPQHF.

This clonotype occurred many times. The chain links TRBV27 to TRBJ1-5; D is unclear. Trimming left V 3 bases short and J 1 base short, with 7 bases between. CDR3 size: 14 residues. Germline CDR1 and CDR2: MNHEY and SMNVEV (reference sequence). CDR3 residues: CASSFGSSNQPQHF. Written as DNA, the CDR3 is TGTGCCAGCAGTTTCGGCTCAAGCAATCAGCCCCAGCATTTT.

This clonotype was detected only a few times. This chain links TRBV27 with TRBJ2-3; 10 bases are shared with TRBD2. The length of the CDR3 is 15 residues. Germline assignment: CDR1 MNHEY and CDR2 SMNVEV (reference sequence). The junction had 6 bases not matched to a gene; V was cut back by 5 bases and J by 4 bases. The CDR3 region is CASSKLAGPSDTQYF. The CDR3 DNA is TGTGCCAGCAGTAAACTAGCGGGGCCCTCAGATACGCAGTATTTT.

This clonotype was observed many times. The J gene is TRBJ1-6, the V gene TRBV5-1; 8 nucleotides match TRBD1. The junction had 6 bases not matched to a gene; V was cut back by 0 bases and J by 10 bases. The V gene's germline CDR1 is SGHRS and CDR2 YFSETQ. This CDR3 is 15 amino acids long. The CDR3 DNA is TGCGCCAGCAGCTTGGCAGGGGGCAGGGAATCACCCCTCCACTTT. This codes for CASSLAGGRESPLHF.

Many counts were recorded for this clonotype. The junction differs from germline at one of its ends, possibly a read error. The chain links TRBV7-2 to TRBJ2-7, with D possibly TRBD1 on 5 matching bases. This CDR3 has 13 amino acids. CDR1 is SGHTA, CDR2 FQGNSA, per germline. CDR3 DNA: TGTGCCAGCCGAATTACAGGATCTTCGGCAGTGGACTTC. Translated: CASRITGSSAVDF.

J is TRBJ1-5 and V is TRBV4-1; weak D call: TRBD1 (5 bases). The V gene lost 1 base and the J gene lost 3 bases, with 7 bases spanning the gap. The CDR3 is made up of 14 amino acids. CDR1 is MGHRA, CDR2 YSYEKL, per germline. The CDR3 DNA reads as TGCGCCAGCAGCCAAGGACAGATCAATCAGCCCCAGCATTTT. Encoded protein: CASSQGQINQPQHF.

This clonotype was counted a few times. The V and J genes are TRBV4-2 and TRBJ2-7, with D hard to call. Germline CDR1 LGHNA, CDR2 YNFKEQ. V was pared by 5 bases and J by 3 bases, with 11 bases between. The length of the CDR3 is 13 residues. In DNA, the CDR3 is TGTGCCAGCAGCGGTGGCGACCGCTACGAGCAGTACTTC. It specifies CASSGGDRYEQYF.

The CDR3 sequence is CTSRRLAGGLFSSYNEQFF. CDR3 bases: TGTACCAGCAGACGACTAGCGGGGGGTCTATTTAGCTCCTACAATGAGCAGTTCTTC. This chain links TRBV3-2 with TRBJ2-1; TRBD2 was called by the table and not checked on the DNA. TRBV3-2 is listed as a pseudogene. The CDR3 runs 19 residues.

The gene calls are TRBV24-1 and TRBJ1-4; unclear D gene. The CDR3 runs to 9 residues. CDR1 and CDR2 (germline): KGHDR, SFDVKD. CDR3 protein: CATNEKLFF. CDR3 DNA sequence: TGTGCAACTAATGAAAAACTGTTTTTT.

This clonotype was counted many times. V is TRBV12-3 or TRBV12-4 and J is TRBJ2-1, with D unresolved. With 8 bases removed from V and 7 bases from J, the gap between germline ends came to 12 bases. The CDR3 is 12 amino acids. Written as DNA, the CDR3 is TGTGCCAGCGAGGAAAGAAGGAATGAGCAGTTCTTC. Translating gives CASEERRNEQFF.

The chain carries TRBV4-2 and TRBJ2-7; a weak D match, TRBD2 (6 bases). The CDR3 runs 13 residues. Germline-derived CDR1 and CDR2 are LGHNA and YNFKEQ. V lost 11 bases and J 2 bases, leaving 16 bases between the germline ends. The CDR3 nucleotides are TGTGCCGAAAGCGGGCAGCTTACCTACGAGCAGTACTTC. It is translated as CAESGQLTYEQYF.

The chain links TRBV6-5 to TRBJ2-5, with 11 bases that match TRBD2. V shed 6 bases and J 0 bases; nucleotides not matched to a gene: 15. The CDR3 length is 19 residues. Germline CDR1 is MNHEY and CDR2 is SVGAGI. CDR3 in DNA: TGTGCCAGCAGCTATATCCCGGGACTAGCGGCGAGGTACCAAGAGACCCAGTACTTC. It specifies CASSYIPGLAARYQETQYF.

The CDR3 DNA reads as TGTGCCAGTAGTCCCGGGCGGGGGCTGAGCTCTGGAAACACCATATATTTT. This codes for CASSPGRGLSSGNTIYF. The chain has TRBV19 and TRBJ1-3; a weak D match, TRBD1 (6 bases). This CDR3 has 17 residues. Trimming left V 5 bases short and J 0 bases short, with 17 bases between. Germline loops: CDR1 LNHDA, CDR2 SQIVND (reference sequence). Full variable domain (outside the CDR3, taken from reference TRBV19 and TRBJ1-3): DGGITQSPKYLFRKEGQNVTLSCEQNLNHDAMYWYRQDPGQGLRLIYYSQIVNDFQKGDIAEGYSVSREKKESFPLTVTSAQKNPTAFYLCASSPGRGLSSGNTIYFGEGSWLTVV.

This clonotype was seen a handful of times. This chain uses TRBV12-5 with TRBJ1-2; a weak D match, TRBD1 (5 bases). Trimming removed 7 bases from V and 4 bases from J, with 19 bases in between. The CDR3 consists of 15 residues. Germline V lookup: CDR1 LGHNT, CDR2 FRNRAP. As DNA, the CDR3 is TGTGCTAGTGCCCCCGAGGGGCACAGAGTCTATGGCTACACCTTC. Translated: CASAPEGHRVYGYTF.

Ten or more counts support this clonotype. The chain carries TRBV5-1 and TRBJ1-2; 10 bases align to TRBD1. The CDR3 runs 14 residues. CDR1 is SGHRS, CDR2 YFSETQ, per germline. V was pared by 4 bases and J by 8 bases, with 8 bases of the junction left unmatched. The CDR3 nucleotides read TGCGCCAGCAGCGGGGACAGGGGTTCGGCGGGCTACACCTTC. This sequence encodes CASSGDRGSAGYTF.

This clonotype was observed a few times. The rearrangement links TRBV5-6 to TRBJ2-5, with TRBD1 identical over 10 bases. Germline CDR1 and CDR2: SGHDT and YYEEEE. The CDR3 covers 16 residues. The trim removed 0 bases at V and 5 bases at J, leaving 7 bases unmatched. In DNA form, the CDR3 reads TGTGCCAGCAGCTTGGAAAAGACAGGGGGCTTGGAGACCCAGTACTTC. Its translation: CASSLEKTGGLETQYF.

The CDR3 nucleotides read TGTGCCAGCAGCTTAGGGTGGTCGAGGACTGAAGCTTTCTTT. Translation gives CASSLGWSRTEAFF. The chain links TRBV7-6 to TRBJ1-1; the D is unclear. In germline, CDR1 is SGHVS, CDR2 FNYEAQ. This CDR3 has 14 residues. V was clipped by 1 base and J by 5 bases, with 11 bases between them.

The gene calls are TRBV4-2 and TRBJ2-1, with 15 bases lining up with TRBD2. Trimming at V came to 2 bases and at J to 8 bases, leaving 16 bases not matched to a gene. There are 20 residues in the CDR3. CDR1 and CDR2 (germline): LGHNA, YNFKEQ. The CDR3 here is CASSQWGREGLAGGGDEQFF. The CDR3, as DNA: TGTGCCAGCAGCCAATGGGGGCGAGAGGGACTAGCGGGGGGAGGCGATGAGCAGTTCTTC.

This clonotype was detected many times. The rearrangement uses TRBV13 and TRBJ1-1; a weak D match, TRBD1 (5 bases). The CDR3 runs 12 residues. Trimming left V 4 bases short and J 8 bases short, with 11 bases between. CDR1 and CDR2 from the germline V gene are PRHDT and FYEKMQ (reference sequence). CDR3 DNA sequence: TGTGCCAGCAGCTCTACAGGAGAAGAAGCTTTCTTT. Encoded protein: CASSSTGEEAFF.

This clonotype showed up just a few times. The chain recombines TRBV15 with TRBJ1-6, with D tentatively TRBD1 (6 bases). Trimming removed 5 bases at V and 4 bases at J, with 15 bases between. This CDR3 is built from 16 residues. Germline loops: CDR1 LNHNV, CDR2 YYDKDF (reference sequence). Here the CDR3 reads CATSGTGTPYNSPLHF. The DNA for the CDR3 is TGTGCCACCAGCGGAACCGGGACACCATATAATTCACCCCTCCACTTT.

This clonotype came up many times. The chain links TRBV20-1 to TRBJ2-1; 7 bases are shared with TRBD2. Trimming cost V 6 bases and J 3 bases; bases outside gene matches: 11. The CDR3 sequence is 15 residues long. CDR1 is DFQATT and CDR2 is SNEGSKA in the germline V gene (reference sequence). The chain's CDR3 is CSAGPPAGFYNEQFF. The CDR3, as DNA: TGCAGTGCCGGCCCCCCAGCGGGGTTCTACAATGAGCAGTTCTTC.